Presented here are 27 T cell receptor beta chains from one specimen sequenced in a study of lymphopenia after photon versus proton radiotherapy. TCRdb's copy holds only in-frame clones and misses some; the assay was immunoSEQ multiplex PCR. This table holds 37,000 or so clones, approximately 81% found once. The sequencing used peripheral blood, collected from a patient treated with photon-based radiotherapy. The receptors come from a middle-aged man with gastric cancer.

In its sample, this clone was seen once. The V gene is TRBV10-3, the J gene TRBJ2-7; 13 nucleotides agree with TRBD2. Germline-derived CDR1 and CDR2 are ENHRY and SYGVKD. The CDR3 has 14 amino acids. With V trimmed by 6 bases and J by 6 bases, 5 bases remained unmatched. CDR3 residues: CAIRTSGRGSEQYF. The CDR3 DNA reads TGTGCCATCAGAACTAGCGGGAGGGGAAGCGAGCAGTACTTC.

This sequence joins TRBV9 and TRBJ1-4, with D unresolved. This CDR3 comprises 15 residues. Germline lookup yields CDR1 SGDLS and CDR2 YYNGEE. V shed 0 bases and J shed 10 bases, with 16 bases lying between them. CDR3 protein: CASSVDGFAGGKLFF. CDR3 in DNA: TGTGCCAGCAGCGTAGACGGGTTTGCAGGCGGAAAACTGTTTTTT.

The chain carries TRBV29-1 and TRBJ2-6; D remains unclear. Trimming removed 1 base at V and 1 base at J, with 11 bases between. The germline V gene encodes CDR1 SQVTM and CDR2 ANQGSEA. This CDR3 region has 16 residues. The CDR3 sequence is CSVEGFGLSGANVLTF. CDR3 bases: TGCAGCGTTGAAGGTTTCGGCCTTTCTGGGGCCAACGTCCTGACTTTC.

This clone was counted between two and nine times. The chain combines TRBV5-1 with TRBJ2-5, with TRBD2 identical over 10 bases. There are 15 residues in the CDR3. Trimming cost V 1 base and J 4 bases; bases outside gene matches: 4. Looked up from germline, CDR1 is SGHRS and CDR2 is YFSETQ. The CDR3 here is CASSLTSGEGETQYF. The CDR3 nucleotides read TGCGCCAGCAGCTTGACTAGCGGGGAGGGAGAGACCCAGTACTTC.

The gene calls are TRBV10-2 and TRBJ2-2; unclear D gene. This CDR3 is built from 14 residues. Trimming stripped 5 bases from V and 6 bases from J, with 13 bases between. Germline CDR1 is WSHSY and CDR2 is SAAADI. The CDR3 DNA follows: TGCGCCAGCAGTCCATCGAGAATGGCCGGGGAGCTGTTTTTT. Protein sequence: CASSPSRMAGELFF.

This clone was seen a handful of times. The chain is built from TRBV6-1 and TRBJ2-7, with 8 positions matching TRBD1. The CDR3 contains 15 residues. Germline assignment: CDR1 MNHNS and CDR2 SASEGT. The junction had 8 bases not matched to a gene; V was cut back by 6 bases and J by 1 base. The CDR3 bases are TGTGCCAGCAGACCCGGACAGGGTTCATCCTACGAGCAGTACTTC. Translating it yields CASRPGQGSSYEQYF.

The chain joins TRBV18 to TRBJ1-5, with D possibly matching TRBD1 (5 bases). CDR3 length: 15 amino acids. The V end was cut by 3 bases, the J end by 1 base, with 10 bases between. CDR1 is KGHSH and CDR2 is LQKENI in the germline V gene. Here the CDR3 reads CASSPGAESNQPQHF. In DNA, the CDR3 is TGTGCCAGCTCACCTGGGGCAGAAAGCAATCAGCCCCAGCATTTT.

The genes are TRBV6-4 and TRBJ2-1; 7 bases match TRBD1. The CDR3 extends over 13 amino acids. CDR1 and CDR2 (germline): MRHNA, SNTAGT. The CDR3 sequence is CATGTEQYNEQFF. Here the CDR3 DNA reads TGTGCTACCGGGACAGAACAATACAATGAGCAGTTCTTC.

Turning to this clone: The identical CDR3 is also encoded by other nucleotide sequences in the sample. This chain connects TRBV28 to TRBJ2-5; D is perhaps TRBD1 (6 bases). Trimming removed 3 bases at V and 3 bases at J, with 8 bases between. The CDR3 consists of 13 residues. Germline values: CDR1 MDHEN, CDR2 SYDVKM. CDR3 sequence reads: CASSLDREETQYF. CDR3 nucleotides: TGTGCCAGCAGTTTGGACAGAGAAGAGACCCAGTACTTC.

Written as DNA, the CDR3 is TGTGCCAGCAGTTTCGACAGGGAAAGAGGGCAGTACTTC. Its protein product is CASSFDRERGQYF. The rearrangement uses TRBV27 and TRBJ2-7, with TRBD1 matching over 7 bases. There are 13 residues in the CDR3. Germline CDR1 reads MNHEY; CDR2 reads SMNVEV (reference sequence). V shed 3 bases and J 9 bases; nucleotides not matched to a gene: 8.

This clone was seen a few times. The chain recombines TRBV7-9 with TRBJ2-7; possibly TRBD1 for D (7 bases). Trimming removed 6 bases from V and 3 bases from J, with 12 bases in between. Per the germline V gene, CDR1 is SEHNR and CDR2 is FQNEAQ (reference sequence). The CDR3 covers 13 residues. In DNA, the CDR3 is TGTGCCAGCAGAAGACAGGGAGGCTACGAGCAGTACTTC. Amino acid sequence: CASRRQGGYEQYF.

The gene calls are TRBV18 and TRBJ2-1; 10 bases are a match to TRBD1. Germline V CDR1 and CDR2: KGHSH, LQKENI. This CDR3 is 15 amino acids long. Germline trimming cut 4 bases from V and 5 bases from J; bases unmatched to any gene: 5. CDR3: CASSRGTGVDNEQFF. The DNA for the CDR3 is TGTGCCAGCTCACGGGGGACAGGGGTTGACAATGAGCAGTTCTTC.

V and J are TRBV5-1 and TRBJ2-7, with D unclear. V was clipped by 5 bases and J by 5 bases, with 11 bases between them. CDR3 length equals 12 residues. Germline assignment: CDR1 SGHRS and CDR2 YFSETQ. CDR3 in amino acids: CASRAGPHEQYF. The CDR3 DNA follows: TGCGCCAGCAGGGCCGGGCCCCACGAGCAGTACTTC.

V and J are TRBV7-2 and TRBJ2-7; D perhaps matches TRBD2 (6 bases). The CDR3 length is 14 residues. Germline CDR1 reads SGHTA; CDR2 reads FQGNSA. The V end lost 1 base, the J end lost 5 bases, and 12 bases lay between the germline ends. In DNA form, the CDR3 reads TGTGCCAGCAGCTTAGAGGCGGGGCTCCACGAGCAGTACTTC. Translated, it gives CASSLEAGLHEQYF.

The rearrangement joins TRBV30 to TRBJ2-7; D remains ambiguous. This CDR3 has 11 residues. Trimming left V 4 bases short and J 2 bases short, with 6 bases between. Germline values: CDR1 GTSNPN, CDR2 SVGIG (reference sequence). DNA for the CDR3: TGTGCCTGGACTACCACCTACGAGCAGTACTTC. Encoded protein: CAWTTTYEQYF. Together with reference TRBV30 and TRBJ2-7, the CDR3 gives the full variable domain: SQTIHQWPATLVQPVGSPLSLECTVEGTSNPNLYWYRQAAGRGLQLLFYSVGIGQISSEVPQNLSASRPQDRQFILSSKKLLLSDSGFYLCAWTTTYEQYFGPGTRLTVT.

This clone was detected only once. The rearrangement links TRBV25-1 to TRBJ1-2, with D uncertain. The V end lost 3 bases, the J end lost 4 bases, and 3 bases lay between the germline ends. Germline CDR1 and CDR2: MGHDK and SYGVNS. The CDR3 totals 11 residues. The CDR3 reads CASSESYGYTF. CDR3 in DNA: TGTGCCAGCAGTGAGTCCTATGGCTACACCTTC.

This clone came up once. V is TRBV11-3 and J is TRBJ2-1; 10 nucleotides line up with TRBD1. CDR1 and CDR2 from the germline V gene are SGHNT and YENEEA. CDR3 size: 17 residues. Trimming removed 3 bases from V and 7 bases from J; junction bases left unmatched: 12. In DNA, the CDR3 is TGTGCCAGCAGCTTTCGACAGGGGGCCGAGTATACGAATGAGCAGTTCTTC. Translated: CASSFRQGAEYTNEQFF.

This clone was detected only a few times. The chain combines TRBV7-2 with TRBJ2-2, with D perhaps TRBD2 (5 bases). Germline assignment: CDR1 SGHTA and CDR2 FQGNSA. V was pared by 1 base and J by 4 bases, with 19 bases between. The CDR3 length is 18 residues. The CDR3 bases are TGTGCCAGCAGCTTAGATTCGGGGTGGGTCGTTTCCACCGGGGAGCTGTTTTTT. Translation: CASSLDSGWVVSTGELFF. Full variable domain (rest looked up from reference TRBV7-2 and TRBJ2-2): GAGVSQSPSNKVTEKGKDVELRCDPISGHTALYWYRQSLGQGLEFLIYFQGNSAPDKSGLPSDRFSAERTGGSVSTLTIQRTQQEDSAVYLCASSLDSGWVVSTGELFFGEGSRLTVL.

V gene TRBV4-1 combines with J gene TRBJ2-4, with 10 bases aligning to TRBD2. Germline values: CDR1 MGHRA, CDR2 YSYEKL. The CDR3 totals 19 residues. Trimming at V came to 4 bases and at J to 2 bases, leaving 14 bases not matched to a gene. Here the CDR3 reads CASSPHSSGRAETKNIQYF. CDR3 DNA sequence: TGCGCCAGCAGCCCCCACTCCAGCGGGAGGGCCGAGACCAAAAACATTCAGTACTTC.

This clone came up once. DNA for the CDR3: TGTGCCAGCAGCCCCTCGGGACAGGGGTCGGTTACCTACGAGCAGTACTTC. Protein sequence: CASSPSGQGSVTYEQYF. V and J are TRBV7-8 and TRBJ2-7; TRBD1 matches 10 bases. The V and J ends lost 5 bases and 2 bases, in that order; junction bases with no gene match: 12. Germline V gene data show CDR1 as SGHVS and CDR2 as FQNEAQ. The CDR3 has 17 amino acids. The entire variable domain, with the rest obtained from reference TRBV7-8 and TRBJ2-7, is as follows: GAGVSQSPRYKVAKRGQDVALRCDPISGHVSLFWYQQALGQGPEFLTYFQNEAQLDKSGLPSDRFFAERPEGSVSTLKIQRTQQEDSAVYLCASSPSGQGSVTYEQYFGPGTRLTVT.

The rearrangement links TRBV18 to TRBJ2-2; D is possibly TRBD1 (5 bases). Germline CDR1 and CDR2: KGHSH and LQKENI. V gave up 8 bases and J gave up 3 bases, with 16 bases separating them. The length of the CDR3 is 15 residues. Here the CDR3 reads CASRNRFVDTGELFF. In DNA, the CDR3 is TGTGCCAGCCGAAACAGGTTTGTCGACACCGGGGAGCTGTTTTTT.

This clone was observed once. J is TRBJ1-6 and V is TRBV18, with D possibly matching TRBD1 (5 bases). The CDR3 consists of 13 residues. Trimming took 4 bases from V and 8 from J, leaving 9 bases between them. Germline V gives CDR1 KGHSH, CDR2 LQKENI. CDR3 coding DNA: TGTGCCAGCTCACGAGGGGATGATTCACCCCTCCACTTT. Its protein is CASSRGDDSPLHF.

The chain is built from TRBV11-1 and TRBJ2-1; a possible D gene is TRBD1 (5 bases). Germline CDR1 and CDR2: SGHAT and FQDESV (reference sequence). This CDR3 comprises 16 residues. V lost 5 bases and J 7 bases, leaving 21 bases between the germline ends. CDR3 DNA sequence: TGTGCCAGCAGCCTGCGGACCCCCAGGGTAGGGAATGAGCAGTTCTTC. Its translation is CASSLRTPRVGNEQFF.

The chain has TRBV21-1 and TRBJ2-7; the D call of TRBD1 is as the table states it, not checked on the DNA. TRBV21-1 is given as a pseudogene. This CDR3 is 15 amino acids long. CDR3 sequence: CASSKGGCRSYEQYF. In nucleotides, the CDR3 is TGTGCCAGCAGCAAAGGGGGCTGCCGCTCCTACGAGCAGTACTTC.

This clone has just one count. The chain employs TRBV9 and TRBJ1-3; D possibly corresponds to TRBD1 (5 bases). The germline CDR1 and CDR2 sequences are SGDLS and YYNGEE. V lost 5 bases to trimming and J lost 4 bases, with 16 bases between them. The CDR3 length is 15 residues. The CDR3 loop is CASSPAGGKGNTIYF. DNA for the CDR3: TGTGCCAGCAGTCCCGCTGGGGGAAAGGGAAACACCATATATTTT.

The chain links TRBV5-6 to TRBJ2-7, with D perhaps matching TRBD1 (6 bases). Trimming removed 4 bases at V and 2 bases at J, with 13 bases between. The CDR3 sequence is 14 residues long. CDR1 is SGHDT and CDR2 is YYEEEE in the germline V gene. The CDR3: CASSAETGTYEQYF. DNA for the CDR3: TGTGCCAGCAGCGCCGAAACAGGGACCTACGAGCAGTACTTC.

V is TRBV11-3 and J is TRBJ2-7, with 9 bases fitting TRBD1. The length of the CDR3 is 15 residues. Germline-derived CDR1 and CDR2 are SGHNT and YENEEA. Trimming cost V 1 base and J 5 bases; bases outside gene matches: 6. The CDR3 region has the DNA TGTGCCAGCAGCTTAGGGGCGGGACAGGGCCACGAGCAGTACTTC. Its translation: CASSLGAGQGHEQYF.